A single sample gave rise to the 10 T cell receptor beta chains below, sequenced in a study of cytomegalovirus exposure and HLA in healthy donors (dated by TCRdb to the late 2010s). The receptor library was made with the immunoSEQ multiplex PCR assay. A mixture of 60 forward primers for TCR Vbeta segments and 13 reverse primers for TCR Jbeta segments was used in the multiplex PCR. In its TCRdb copy, this immuneACCESS table keeps in-frame sequences only and misses some clones. Where compared with another copy, unresolved V genes explain less than half of these, and the others have no known cause. Present in this sample are around 300,000 clones, under 80% of which were seen just once. The leading ten clones occupy roughly 2.4% of the sample. Input material: PBMCs. These receptors came from a female donor in good health and CMV-seronegative.

The chain employs TRBV30 and TRBJ1-5, with 9 bases matching TRBD1. The CDR3 has 14 amino acids. Trimming cost V 1 base and J 7 bases; bases outside gene matches: 5. Germline lookup yields CDR1 GTSNPN and CDR2 SVGIG (reference sequence). The CDR3 region is CAWSAGQGSQPQHF. CDR3 in DNA: TGTGCCTGGAGTGCGGGACAGGGTTCCCAGCCCCAGCATTTT.

The sample holds a few counts of this clone. In nucleotides, the CDR3 is TGTGCCTGGAGCGCGGACAGGGGAGGGACCGGGGAGCTGTTTTTT. Translating gives CAWSADRGGTGELFF. This chain uses TRBV30 with TRBJ2-2; TRBD1 matches 9 bases. The CDR3 contains 15 residues. V lost 3 bases, J lost 5 bases, and 7 bases stayed unmatched. CDR1 GTSNPN and CDR2 SVGIG come from the germline V gene (reference sequence).

The rearrangement joins TRBV27 to TRBJ1-2; 8 nucleotides align to TRBD1. Per the germline V gene, CDR1 is MNHEY and CDR2 is SMNVEV (reference sequence). V lost 0 bases to trimming and J lost 11 bases; unmatched junction nucleotides: 11. There are 15 residues in the CDR3. CDR3: CASSLSGAGGWDYTF. CDR3 bases: TGTGCCAGCAGTTTATCCGGGGCAGGGGGCTGGGATTACACCTTC.

V usage is TRBV7-3 and J usage is TRBJ2-5; TRBD2 is a possible D gene (6 bases). CDR1 and CDR2 (germline): SGHTA, FQGTGA. V shed 1 base and J shed 3 bases, with 6 bases lying between them. The CDR3 loop spans 13 amino acids. The CDR3 loop is CASSLIAEETQYF. The CDR3 DNA reads as TGTGCCAGCAGCTTAATAGCGGAAGAGACCCAGTACTTC.

The chain uses TRBV18 and TRBJ2-2; maybe TRBD1 (6 bases). Germline CDR1 and CDR2: KGHSH and LQKENI. Trimming left V 1 base short and J 0 bases short, with 6 bases between. The CDR3 length is 15 residues. The chain's CDR3 is CASSPQGANTGELFF. DNA of the CDR3: TGTGCCAGCTCACCACAGGGGGCGAACACCGGGGAGCTGTTTTTT.

The rearrangement joins TRBV29-1 to TRBJ2-2; 8 positions match TRBD1. CDR1 and CDR2 from the germline V gene are SQVTM and ANQGSEA. This CDR3 contains 14 residues. V lost 4 bases to trimming and J lost 4 bases; unmatched junction nucleotides: 5. CDR3 bases: TGCAGCGTTGCCCGGGACAGGACCACCGGGGAGCTGTTTTTT. It codes for CSVARDRTTGELFF.

The chain carries TRBV5-4 and TRBJ2-1, with 10 bases fitting TRBD1. The J segment lost 5 bases and the V segment lost 4 bases, leaving 6 bases of the junction unmatched. The V gene's germline CDR1 is SGHNT and CDR2 YYREEE (reference sequence). This CDR3 is 15 amino acids long. CDR3 DNA sequence: TGTGCCAGCAGCCAACCGGGACAGGGGCACAATGAGCAGTTCTTC. This gives the protein CASSQPGQGHNEQFF.

The V gene is TRBV7-9, the J gene TRBJ1-3; 10 bases match TRBD1. The CDR3 is 15 residues long. V dropped 5 bases and J dropped 2; count of bases not matched to a gene: 3. The germline gives CDR1 SEHNR, CDR2 FQNEAQ (reference sequence). CDR3 amino acids: CASSRQGATGNTIYF. CDR3 sequence (DNA): TGTGCCAGCAGCCGACAGGGGGCCACTGGAAACACCATATATTTT.

This chain joins TRBV5-4 and TRBJ2-1, with 10 bases identical to TRBD2. In germline, CDR1 is SGHNT, CDR2 YYREEE (reference sequence). Trimming at V came to 4 bases and at J to 7 bases, leaving 8 bases not matched to a gene. The CDR3 contains 15 residues. This chain's CDR3 is CASSPPAGGANEQFF. As DNA, the CDR3 is TGTGCCAGCAGCCCCCCAGCGGGAGGGGCTAATGAGCAGTTCTTC.

The CDR3 DNA reads TGTGCCAGCAGGCCCAGCGGGAGTGGCAATGAGCAGTTCTTC. Its translation: CASRPSGSGNEQFF. The gene calls are TRBV11-2 and TRBJ2-1, with 8 bases that match TRBD2. Trimming took 6 bases from V and 6 from J; bases not matched to a gene: 7. CDR3 length: 14 amino acids. Per germline, CDR1 SGHAT and CDR2 FQNNGV.